This T cell receptor beta chain is from a study of T cell responses to AZD1222 COVID-19 vaccine. Trimming removed 0 bases from V and 5 bases from J, with 17 bases in between. This CDR3 contains 16 residues. Per germline, CDR1 SGHRS and CDR2 YFSETQ. Generated by immunoSEQ multiplex PCR, the TCRdb table keeps only in-frame clones and is missing some. Of about 100,000 clones in the sample, roughly 89% were seen once. With regard to this clone: Its antigen is unidentified.

General study results and limits: The donors showed a predominance of white British ancestry and of females, with possible underestimation of clonal diversity.

The chain has TRBV5-1 and TRBJ2-5; D possibly uses TRBD1 or TRBD2 (5 bases each). The origin of this receptor is an adult in good health. The source material was peripheral blood, sampled on day 0 of AZD1222 vaccination. The CDR3 coding sequence is TGCGCCAGCAGCTTGGCCGGGGCGCCTCCGGGTGAGACCCAGTACTTC. Translated, it gives CASSLAGAPPGETQYF. The variable domain in full, completed from reference TRBV5-1 and TRBJ2-5, reads KAGVTQTPRYLIKTRGQQVTLSCSPISGHRSVSWYQQTPGQGLQFLFEYFSETQRNKGNFPGRFSGRQFSNSRSEMNVSTLELGDSALYLCASSLAGAPPGETQYFGPGTRLLVL.